The sequence of this T cell receptor beta chain was determined in a study of blood T cell repertoires in COVID-19 (TCRdb year 2020). Study-level background: Collaborator samples came from the United States, Italy and Spain and covered acute and convalescent phases of COVID-19. The repertoires were released in a freely available public database meant as a resource for research on the immune response to SARS-CoV-2. The samples were drawn from two sources: the first 160 participants of the ongoing ImmuneRACE study, and 1,254 subjects contributed by 6 global collaborators. The prospective study material was composed of cDNA or gDNA derived from T cells, B-cell-depleted T cells, or PBMCs. The dataset comprised deeply sampled blood TCRbeta repertoires from subjects exposed to, actively infected with, or recovered from COVID-19. A de-identified subject ID, COVID-19 status, age in years and sex were almost always included in the sample metadata. Where available, HLA class I and class II types were obtained from metadata supplied by the sample provider rather than from assay-based typing. On the study overall, not on this receptor specifically: The quantity of clinical and demographic metadata differed by source and by participant and was supplied without curation.

The CDR3, from cysteine to phenylalanine, totals 14 residues. Solely the CDR3 DNA is kept, with 42 bases framed from the first base. Relative to germline, V is missing 3 bases and J is missing 8 bases, with 5 bases of the junction outside any gene match. The germline V gene encodes CDR1 SGHRS and CDR2 YFSETQ. In the prospective study, participants were roughly 18 to 100 years old, resided in around 25 geographic areas of the United States, and were enrolled through a virtual design. In the prospective study, participants were assigned to cohorts based on the clinical history participants reported in a screening survey and a study questionnaire. ImmuneRACE Cohort 3 recovered participants were defined by two consecutive negative NP/OP PCR tests, healthcare professional clearance, or symptom resolution. Each participant in the prospective study had whole blood, serum and a nasopharyngeal or oropharyngeal swab collected by mobile phlebotomists. Prospective study participants could optionally give additional blood draws and questionnaires over an approximately 2-month period. Before DNA extraction, prospective study blood samples were shipped either frozen or at room temperature.

In the case of this clone: Its antigen remains undetermined. Base-call qualities are not available, and no considerably larger clone is one nucleotide away.

TCRbeta CDR3 regions were amplified from genomic DNA using the immunoSEQ Assay, a bias-controlled multiplex PCR. The authors' pipeline ran thus. Within the assay, amplification of reference gene primers was used to estimate how many nucleated cells each sample contained. To quantify the absolute abundance of each unique TCRbeta CDR3 rearrangement, sequence reads were collapsed and filtered. For each sample, productive Simpson clonality was calculated by taking the square root of Simpson's diversity index across productive rearrangements. This immuneACCESS table, as held by TCRdb, lists in-frame sequences with V and J called but not all clones. Of the missing ones, under half trace to an unresolved V gene in checked studies; the others have no known cause. That table gives V, J and clone size, and the DNA gave D and trimming. This sample is represented by 300,000 to 350,000 clones; over 85% of them were singletons. Less than 9.5% of the sample goes to the ten largest clones.

The source of this sequence is a woman younger than 45 who had recovered from COVID-19. The sample consisted of PBMCs or T cells enriched from blood (not recorded which). The chain uses TRBV5-1 and TRBJ1-2; 12 of the junction bases match TRBD1. At the DNA level, the sequence is TGCGCCAGCAGCTGGGGACAGGGGGCTCTGGGCTACACCTTC. Translated, it reads CASSWGQGALGYTF.